The next 28 T cell receptor beta chains were all read from a single sample in a study of T-cell memory formation after mild COVID-19. Via MiXCR, TCRdb re-called the 5' RACE reads, giving one row per CDR3 protein. The sample records approximately 110,000 distinct CDR3 sequences, 20% to 25% being singletons. The sequenced sample was PBMCs or a T cell subset sorted from them (not recorded which). These receptors were collected from a man aged 18 to 29 who had mild COVID-19 (a few samples of this study predate the infection). Cell type and time point are not known.

As for this clonotype: The junction and the germline gene differ at one end; a read error may be behind it. The chain couples TRBV7-7 to TRBJ2-1, with a possible D match to TRBD2 (6 bases). This CDR3 has 13 residues. Germline CDR1 and CDR2: SSHAT and FNYEAQ (reference sequence). The CDR3 sequence is CASSSRGVNEQFF. The CDR3 DNA is TGTGCTAGCAGTTCCCGCGGGGTCAATGAGCAGTTCTTC.

In its sample, this clonotype was seen a few times. The chain joins TRBV7-6 to TRBJ2-5; 7 positions agree with TRBD1. V lost 1 base to trimming and J lost 2 bases; unmatched junction nucleotides: 4. The CDR3 covers 15 residues. Looked up from germline, CDR1 is SGHVS and CDR2 is FNYEAQ. In DNA form, the CDR3 reads TGTGCCAGCAGCTTAGGAGGGGGCTATCAAGAGACCCAGTACTTC. Translation: CASSLGGGYQETQYF.

This clonotype has a handful of counts. The CDR3, as DNA: TGTGCCAGCTCCCCTGCAGGGGCCATGAGCACCGGGGAGCTGTTTTTT. Encoded protein: CASSPAGAMSTGELFF. The chain carries TRBV7-9 and TRBJ2-2; D perhaps matches TRBD1 (6 bases). From germline, CDR1 is SEHNR and CDR2 FQNEAQ (reference sequence). This CDR3 has 16 amino acids. Trimming took 8 bases from V and 4 from J, leaving 20 bases between them.

The DNA for the CDR3 is TGTGCCAGCAGCTTAGAATCGGGGAATCAGCCCCAGCATTTT. This translates into CASSLESGNQPQHF. The chain carries TRBV11-2 and TRBJ1-5; D ambiguous. This CDR3 has 14 residues. V was cut by 0 bases and J by 4 bases, with 7 bases left in between. Germline V gene sequence: CDR1 SGHAT, CDR2 FQNNGV.

This clonotype was found a few times. This chain links TRBV5-1 with TRBJ2-5; unclear D gene. Looked up from germline, CDR1 is SGHRS and CDR2 is YFSETQ. The CDR3 is 15 residues long. The V end was cut by 0 bases, the J end by 1 base, with 10 bases between. The CDR3 coding sequence is TGCGCCAGCAGCTTGGCCGGTGGGATCCAAGAGACCCAGTACTTC. Its protein is CASSLAGGIQETQYF.

The gene calls are TRBV5-1 and TRBJ2-7; TRBD1 aligns across 9 bases. Unmatched junction bases numbered 9, after V lost 4 bases and J lost 4 bases. CDR1 and CDR2 (germline): SGHRS, YFSETQ. The CDR3 sequence is 15 residues long. The CDR3 region is CASSDTGTGTYEQYF. CDR3 coding DNA: TGCGCCAGCAGCGATACCGGGACAGGGACATACGAGCAGTACTTC.

In this sample, this clonotype turned up many times. The CDR3 here is CASSLSFWTGAITEAFF. The CDR3 bases are TGTGCCAGCAGCTTATCCTTTTGGACAGGGGCAATCACTGAAGCTTTCTTT. The rearrangement joins TRBV7-2 to TRBJ1-1; 9 bases match TRBD1. The CDR3 sequence is 17 residues long. The J segment lost 4 bases and the V segment lost 2 bases, leaving 11 bases of the junction unmatched. Germline V gene lookup returns CDR1 SGHTA and CDR2 FQGNSA.

Comments on this clonotype: The junction and the germline gene differ at one end; a read error may be behind it. The chain links TRBV12-3 or TRBV12-4 to TRBJ1-2; tentative D call: TRBD1 (6 bases). There are 12 residues in the CDR3. The CDR3, as DNA: TGTGACAGCAGTGACAGGCGGGCGAGGTTCACCTTC. Translating it yields CDSSDRRARFTF.

The J gene is TRBJ2-5, the V gene TRBV9, with 7 bases matching TRBD1. V trimming: 4 bases; J trimming: 3 bases; junction bases outside the gene matches: 6. The CDR3 runs to 14 residues. The germline V gene encodes CDR1 SGDLS and CDR2 YYNGEE. CDR3 in amino acids: CASSPPGQEETQYF. The CDR3 DNA sequence: TGTGCCAGCAGCCCCCCCGGACAGGAAGAGACCCAGTACTTC.

V gene TRBV7-2 combines with J gene TRBJ2-5, with TRBD2 as a possible D gene (5 bases). Trimming removed 1 base at V and 0 bases at J, with 12 bases between. The CDR3 loop spans 16 amino acids. CDR1 is SGHTA and CDR2 is FQGNSA in the germline V gene. The CDR3 is CASSLVAGSYQETQYF. In DNA form, the CDR3 reads TGTGCCAGCAGCTTAGTTGCGGGCTCGTACCAAGAGACCCAGTACTTC.

The rearrangement joins TRBV4-1 to TRBJ2-2; 11 positions agree with TRBD2. The V segment lost 4 bases and the J segment 7 bases; nucleotides outside the gene matches: 14. The germline V gene has CDR1 MGHRA and CDR2 YSYEKL. The length of the CDR3 is 18 residues. The CDR3 sequence: CASSLEPISGGAIGELFF. Here the CDR3 DNA reads TGCGCCAGCAGCCTAGAGCCTATTAGCGGGGGGGCCATCGGGGAGCTGTTTTTT.

This clonotype was picked up a small number of times. DNA for the CDR3: TGCGCCAGCAGCCGCCCTCAGGGTTTCGGGGAAAACATTCAGTACTTC. It translates to CASSRPQGFGENIQYF. This sequence joins TRBV4-1 and TRBJ2-4, with D possibly called TRBD1 or TRBD2 (5 bases each). Trimming removed 4 bases from V and 5 bases from J, with 18 bases in between. The CDR3 is made up of 16 amino acids. The germline CDR1 and CDR2 sequences are MGHRA and YSYEKL.

This clonotype was seen repeatedly, ten times or more. V is TRBV4-2 and J is TRBJ2-3; D gene uncertain. Germline CDR1 and CDR2: LGHNA and YNFKEQ. The CDR3 spans 14 residues. Deletions cut 0 bases from V and 4 bases from J, with 8 bases between. CDR3 nucleotide sequence: TGTGCCAGCAGCCAAGAGGGTAGCCCAGATACGCAGTATTTT. As protein: CASSQEGSPDTQYF.

The chain uses TRBV7-3 and TRBJ2-7, with 8 bases that match TRBD2. The ends lost 0 bases at V and 0 bases at J; junction bases unmatched: 1. CDR1 is SGHTA, CDR2 FQGTGA, per germline. There are 15 residues in the CDR3. The DNA for the CDR3 is TGTGCCAGCAGCTTAACGGCGGGGGGCTCCTACGAGCAGTACTTC. Protein product: CASSLTAGGSYEQYF.

The CDR3, as DNA: TGTGCCAGCAGTTTTGGTAGTCGGACTGAAGCTTTCTTT. Translated, it gives CASSFGSRTEAFF. The chain couples TRBV6-5 to TRBJ1-1; D is unclear. Germline V gene lookup returns CDR1 MNHEY and CDR2 SVGAGI. Trimming pared 4 bases from V and 5 bases from J, leaving 11 bases between. The length of the CDR3 is 13 residues.

The chain joins TRBV4-3 to TRBJ1-5; no reliable D call. This CDR3 is built from 15 residues. The V and J ends lost 0 bases and 7 bases respectively, with 13 bases between them. Germline lookup yields CDR1 LGHNA and CDR2 YSLEER. This CDR3 is CASSQDAGVYQPQHF. The CDR3 DNA is TGCGCCAGCAGCCAAGATGCGGGAGTGTACCAGCCCCAGCATTTT.

The chain uses TRBV7-2 and TRBJ2-3, with TRBD1 matching 7 bases. The CDR3 sequence is 14 residues long. The germline V gene encodes CDR1 SGHTA and CDR2 FQGNSA. V was clipped by 5 bases and J by 1 base; unmatched bases: 3. The CDR3 spells CASSLGTGTDTQYF. The DNA of the CDR3 is TGTGCCAGCAGCCTCGGGACAGGCACAGATACGCAGTATTTT. The full variable domain, completed using reference TRBV7-2 and TRBJ2-3, is GAGVSQSPSNKVTEKGKDVELRCDPISGHTALYWYRQSLGQGLEFLIYFQGNSAPDKSGLPSDRFSAERTGGSVSTLTIQRTQQEDSAVYLCASSLGTGTDTQYFGPGTRLTVL.

The V gene is TRBV12-3 or TRBV12-4, the J gene TRBJ1-2; tentative D call: TRBD1 (6 bases). Trimming took off 7 bases at V and 0 bases at J, with 15 bases between the two ends. The CDR3 has 15 amino acids. CDR3 DNA sequence: TGTGCCAGCACCTTTGGGGGGGCGGCTAACTATGGCTACACCTTC. Translating gives CASTFGGAANYGYTF.

This clonotype was seen a handful of times. The chain carries TRBV20-1 and TRBJ1-2; TRBD1 is a possible D gene (5 bases). This CDR3 has 14 amino acids. V was pared by 4 bases and J by 4 bases, with 16 bases between. The germline CDR1 and CDR2 sequences are DFQATT and SNEGSKA (reference sequence). The CDR3 region is CSAIRGRPSYGYTF. The CDR3 DNA is TGCAGTGCTATAAGGGGCCGTCCTTCCTATGGCTACACCTTC.

The chain uses TRBV9 and TRBJ1-3; possible D gene TRBD1, 5 bases. The CDR3 spans 17 residues. The V end was cut by 2 bases, the J end by 0 bases, with 15 bases between. In germline, CDR1 is SGDLS, CDR2 YYNGEE. CDR3 coding DNA: TGTGCCAGCAGCGTCTCCGGGACTCCAGGCTCTGGAAACACCATATATTTT. Its translation is CASSVSGTPGSGNTIYF. The full variable domain, rest sourced from reference TRBV9 and TRBJ1-3, is DSGVTQTPKHLITATGQRVTLRCSPRSGDLSVYWYQQSLDQGLQFLIQYYNGEERAKGNILERFSAQQFPDLHSELNLSSLELGDSALYFCASSVSGTPGSGNTIYFGEGSWLTVV.

This clonotype has only a few counts. The chain combines TRBV29-1 with TRBJ2-2; D not certain. The CDR3 spans 14 residues. The ends were cut back, 1 base at V and 3 bases at J, with 9 bases in the middle. In germline, CDR1 is SQVTM, CDR2 ANQGSEA. CDR3 protein: CSVEADFYTGELFF. The CDR3 bases are TGCAGCGTTGAAGCCGATTTCTACACCGGGGAGCTGTTTTTT.

The V gene is TRBV20-1, the J gene TRBJ1-6; D perhaps matches TRBD1 (5 bases). Trimming removed 3 bases from V and 9 bases from J, with 18 bases in between. The CDR3 totals 15 residues. Germline V gene sequence: CDR1 DFQATT, CDR2 SNEGSKA (reference sequence). CDR3 residues: CSASRWEGLGSPLHF. In nucleotides, the CDR3 is TGCAGTGCTAGCCGTTGGGAGGGGTTGGGTTCACCCCTCCACTTT.

This clonotype was picked up a small number of times. V is TRBV28 and J is TRBJ2-5, with 8 bases aligning to TRBD1. The trim removed 4 bases at V and 5 bases at J, leaving 9 bases unmatched. Germline lookup yields CDR1 MDHEN and CDR2 SYDVKM. The CDR3 extends over 15 amino acids. CDR3 sequence: CASSYPGQGSETQYF. DNA for the CDR3: TGTGCCAGCAGTTACCCCGGACAGGGTAGCGAGACCCAGTACTTC.

CDR3 amino acids: CASSRLGRGVTDTQYF. The CDR3 DNA reads TGCGCCAGCAGCCGGTTGGGGCGGGGGGTCACAGATACGCAGTATTTT. This sequence joins TRBV4-3 and TRBJ2-3; 8 bases agree with TRBD2. Germline V gene sequence: CDR1 LGHNA, CDR2 YSLEER. Trimming removed 4 bases from V and 2 bases from J; junction bases left unmatched: 8. The CDR3 contains 16 residues.

This clonotype showed up just a few times. The chain employs TRBV7-6 and TRBJ2-5; D uncertain. CDR1 is SGHVS, CDR2 FNYEAQ, per germline. CDR3 length: 14 residues. V lost 0 bases, J lost 4 bases, and 9 bases lay in between. CDR3 DNA sequence: TGTGCCAGCAGCTTAGCGGCCGGATCAGAGACCCAGTACTTC. Amino acids: CASSLAAGSETQYF.

V is TRBV7-3 and J is TRBJ2-2; TRBD1 might be the D (5 bases). Trimming took off 3 bases at V and 1 base at J, with 9 bases between the two ends. The CDR3 has 15 amino acids. Germline CDR1 and CDR2: SGHTA and FQGTGA. The CDR3 nucleotides read TGTGCCAGCAGCTTCGATAGGGGGAACACCGGGGAGCTGTTTTTT. Its translation is CASSFDRGNTGELFF.

This clonotype was seen a few times. The V call is TRBV12-3 or TRBV12-4, the J call TRBJ2-2; D may be TRBD2 (5 bases). V was trimmed by 3 bases and J by 3 bases, leaving 11 bases between them. This CDR3 contains 15 residues. CDR3 sequence reads: CASSFWTGYTGELFF. In DNA form, the CDR3 reads TGTGCCAGCAGTTTCTGGACGGGATACACCGGGGAGCTGTTTTTT.

This sequence joins TRBV7-2 and TRBJ1-5, with D unclear. There are 14 residues in the CDR3. Trimming removed 5 bases from V and 2 bases from J, with 10 bases in between. Germline V gene sequence: CDR1 SGHTA, CDR2 FQGNSA. The CDR3 region is CASSHGYGNQPQHF. DNA of the CDR3: TGTGCCAGCAGCCATGGATACGGCAATCAGCCCCAGCATTTT.